These T cell receptor beta chains were read from a single sample in a study of siplizumab effects on memory and regulatory T cells. Profiled with immunoSEQ multiplex PCR; TCRdb holds only in-frame clones, not every one. This table holds about 100,000 clones, roughly 93% found once. What was sequenced was non-Treg CD4+ T cells sorted from blood. Every receptor here comes from a human donor in good health. Each CDR3 is given with its conserved first and last residue. D genes are given only for firm matches. The size of a clone is reported for some rows only, either as once, few or many, or as a class for expanded clones.

V gene: TRBV4-1; clone size: NA; D gene: TRBD2; J gene: TRBJ2-5; CDR3 protein: CASSQGLAAETQYF; CDR3 DNA: TGCGCCAGCAGCCAAGGACTAGCGGCCGAGACCCAGTACTTC
V gene: TRBV7-9; clone size: NA; D gene: TRBD1; J gene: TRBJ2-5; CDR3 protein: CASRPLNAQGAETQYF; CDR3 DNA: TGTGCCAGCAGGCCCTTAAATGCGCAGGGGGCAGAGACCCAGTACTTC
V gene: TRBV12-5; clone size: NA; D gene: NA; J gene: TRBJ1-2; CDR3 protein: CASGSYYGYTF; CDR3 DNA: TGTGCTAGTGGTTCGTACTATGGCTACACCTTC
V gene: TRBV11-3; clone size: NA; D gene: NA; J gene: TRBJ2-3; CDR3 protein: CASSLGTTGITDTQYF; CDR3 DNA: TGTGCCAGCAGCCTAGGGACGACAGGCATAACAGATACGCAGTATTTT
V gene: TRBV11-1; clone size: NA; D gene: NA; J gene: TRBJ2-5; CDR3 protein: CASSFRGAETQYF; CDR3 DNA: TGTGCCAGCAGCTTTCGAGGGGCAGAGACCCAGTACTTC
V gene: TRBV18; clone size: once; D gene: TRBD2; J gene: TRBJ2-3; CDR3 protein: CASSQTSGTSGQKGADTQYF; CDR3 DNA: TGTGCCAGCTCGCAAACTTCCGGGACTAGCGGTCAAAAAGGAGCAGATACGCAGTATTTT
V gene: TRBV6-5; clone size: NA; D gene: TRBD1; J gene: TRBJ1-1; CDR3 protein: CASRGETGGRTEAFF; CDR3 DNA: TGTGCCAGCAGGGGAGAGACAGGGGGCCGGACTGAAGCTTTCTTT
V gene: TRBV10-3; clone size: NA; D gene: TRBD2; J gene: TRBJ2-2; CDR3 protein: CAISASGTQRGELFF; CDR3 DNA: TGTGCCATCAGTGCCAGCGGGACCCAACGCGGGGAGCTGTTTTTT
V gene: TRBV2; clone size: NA; D gene: TRBD2; J gene: TRBJ2-3; CDR3 protein: CASSETSGRARDTQYF; CDR3 DNA: TGTGCCAGCAGTGAGACTAGCGGGAGGGCCAGAGATACGCAGTATTTT
V gene: TRBV7-4; clone size: NA; D gene: TRBD2; J gene: TRBJ2-5; CDR3 protein: CASSLLPSGKETQYF; CDR3 DNA: TGTGCCAGCAGCTTACTCCCTAGCGGGAAAGAGACCCAGTACTTC
V gene: TRBV13; clone size: NA; D gene: NA; J gene: TRBJ2-5; CDR3 protein: CASSLGDRETQYF; CDR3 DNA: TGTGCCAGCAGCTTAGGGGACAGAGAGACCCAGTACTTC
V gene: TRBV30; clone size: NA; D gene: TRBD1; J gene: TRBJ1-3; CDR3 protein: CAWSVLCRGKSSGNTIYF; CDR3 DNA: TGTGCCTGGAGTGTACTCTGCAGGGGGAAATCCTCTGGAAACACCATATATTTT
V gene: TRBV5-4; clone size: NA; D gene: NA; J gene: TRBJ2-5; CDR3 protein: CASSSAGGRETQYF; CDR3 DNA: TGTGCCTCATCCTCGGCTGGGGGACGGGAGACCCAGTACTTC
V gene: TRBV29-1; clone size: NA; D gene: TRBD2; J gene: TRBJ2-5; CDR3 protein: CSVLRGTQETQYF; CDR3 DNA: TGCAGCGTCCTGCGGGGGACCCAAGAGACCCAGTACTTC
V gene: TRBV6-5; clone size: NA; D gene: NA; J gene: TRBJ2-6; CDR3 protein: CASSTQVSGANVLTF; CDR3 DNA: TGTGCCAGCAGTACACAAGTCTCTGGGGCCAACGTCCTGACTTTC
V gene: TRBV10-3; clone size: NA; D gene: NA; J gene: TRBJ2-3; CDR3 protein: CAISSQNTQYF; CDR3 DNA: TGTGCCATCAGTAGCCAGAATACGCAGTATTTT
V gene: TRBV19; clone size: NA; D gene: TRBD1; J gene: TRBJ2-7; CDR3 protein: CASSPGQDYEQYF; CDR3 DNA: TGTGCCAGTAGTCCAGGACAGGACTACGAGCAGTACTTC
V gene: TRBV18; clone size: NA; D gene: NA; J gene: TRBJ2-5; CDR3 protein: CASSQYGTAQETQYF; CDR3 DNA: TGTGCCAGCTCACAATACGGGACGGCCCAAGAGACCCAGTACTTC
V gene: TRBV7-9; clone size: NA; D gene: NA; J gene: TRBJ2-3; CDR3 protein: CASSLSTSTDTQYF; CDR3 DNA: TGTGCCAGCAGCTTAAGCACTAGCACAGATACGCAGTATTTT
V gene: TRBV11-3; clone size: once; D gene: NA; J gene: TRBJ2-3; CDR3 protein: CASSFGGNTQYF; CDR3 DNA: TGTGCCAGCAGCTTTGGGGGGAATACGCAGTATTTT
V gene: TRBV27; clone size: NA; D gene: TRBD1; J gene: TRBJ2-1; CDR3 protein: CASSREQGKGEQFF; CDR3 DNA: TGTGCCAGCAGTCGTGAACAGGGGAAGGGGGAGCAGTTCTTC
V gene: TRBV7-9; clone size: NA; D gene: NA; J gene: TRBJ2-2; CDR3 protein: CASSLAGGAGELFF; CDR3 DNA: TGTGCCAGCAGCTTAGCGGGAGGCGCCGGGGAGCTGTTTTTT
V gene: TRBV10-2; clone size: NA; D gene: NA; J gene: TRBJ2-1; CDR3 protein: CASSAGRGLENYNEQFF; CDR3 DNA: TGCGCCAGCAGTGCTGGCCGCGGACTGGAAAACTACAATGAGCAGTTCTTC
V gene: TRBV28; clone size: NA; D gene: TRBD2; J gene: TRBJ2-7; CDR3 protein: CASSLLTGTRRYEQYF; CDR3 DNA: TGTGCCAGCAGTTTATTGACCGGGACTAGGCGGTACGAGCAGTACTTC
V gene: TRBV30; clone size: NA; D gene: NA; J gene: TRBJ1-5; CDR3 protein: CAWRPGGFDNQPQHF; CDR3 DNA: TGTGCCTGGAGGCCCGGGGGGTTCGACAATCAGCCCCAGCATTTT
V gene: TRBV18; clone size: once; D gene: TRBD2; J gene: TRBJ2-7; CDR3 protein: CASSPPSGRGNEQYF; CDR3 DNA: TGTGCCAGCTCACCACCGAGCGGGAGGGGGAACGAGCAGTACTTC
V gene: TRBV4-2; clone size: NA; D gene: NA; J gene: TRBJ1-4; CDR3 protein: CASSQGRGPNEKLFF; CDR3 DNA: TGTGCCAGCAGCCAAGGACGAGGCCCTAATGAAAAACTGTTTTTT
V gene: TRBV19; clone size: NA; D gene: TRBD2; J gene: TRBJ2-1; CDR3 protein: CASSRTSGSSSEQFF; CDR3 DNA: TGTGCCAGTAGCCGGACTAGTGGGAGCTCCTCTGAGCAGTTCTTC
V gene: TRBV5-8; clone size: NA; D gene: TRBD1; J gene: TRBJ2-7; CDR3 protein: CASSYGTEQSF; CDR3 DNA: TGTGCCAGCAGCTACGGGACAGAACAAAGTTTC
V gene: TRBV14; clone size: NA; D gene: NA; J gene: TRBJ2-2; CDR3 protein: CASSQARTVNTGELFF; CDR3 DNA: TGTGCCAGCAGCCAAGCCCGGACGGTTAACACCGGGGAGCTGTTTTTT
V gene: TRBV19; clone size: NA; D gene: NA; J gene: TRBJ1-4; CDR3 protein: CASSIDLYGQRNEKLFF; CDR3 DNA: TGTGCCAGTAGTATAGATTTATACGGACAGAGAAATGAAAAACTGTTTTTT
V gene: TRBV6-5; clone size: NA; D gene: NA; J gene: TRBJ2-3; CDR3 protein: CASSRFNTQYF; CDR3 DNA: TGTGCCAGCAGTCGATTCAATACGCAGTATTTT
V gene: TRBV6-4; clone size: few; D gene: TRBD2; J gene: TRBJ2-1; CDR3 protein: CASSLGTSKYYEQFF; CDR3 DNA: TGTGCCAGCAGTTTAGGGACTAGTAAGTACTATGAGCAGTTCTTC
V gene: TRBV19; clone size: NA; D gene: NA; J gene: TRBJ1-1; CDR3 protein: CASGDGRGTEAFF; CDR3 DNA: TGTGCCAGCGGGGACGGCCGAGGTACTGAAGCTTTCTTT
V gene: TRBV30; clone size: NA; D gene: TRBD1; J gene: TRBJ1-5; CDR3 protein: CAWSVGRGNQPQHF; CDR3 DNA: TGTGCCTGGAGTGTCGGCAGGGGGAATCAGCCCCAGCATTTT
V gene: TRBV7-9; clone size: NA; D gene: TRBD2; J gene: TRBJ2-2; CDR3 protein: CASSVGLVSGELFF; CDR3 DNA: TGTGCCAGCAGCGTCGGACTAGTTTCCGGGGAGCTGTTTTTT
V gene: TRBV6-5; clone size: NA; D gene: NA; J gene: TRBJ2-3; CDR3 protein: CASSLDGGTDTQYF; CDR3 DNA: TGTGCCAGCAGCCTCGACGGCGGCACAGATACGCAGTATTTT
V gene: TRBV29-1; clone size: NA; D gene: TRBD2; J gene: TRBJ2-3; CDR3 protein: CSVEELVAGGTDTQYF; CDR3 DNA: TGCAGCGTTGAAGAGCTAGTAGCGGGAGGCACAGATACGCAGTATTTT
V gene: TRBV7-2; clone size: NA; D gene: TRBD2; J gene: TRBJ2-5; CDR3 protein: CASSLGTPAGQETQYF; CDR3 DNA: TGTGCCAGCAGCTTAGGAACCCCAGCGGGGCAAGAGACCCAGTACTTC
V gene: TRBV11-3; clone size: NA; D gene: NA; J gene: TRBJ2-7; CDR3 protein: CASSNGGEQYF; CDR3 DNA: TGTGCCAGCAGCAATGGCGGCGAGCAGTACTTC
V gene: TRBV11-3; clone size: NA; D gene: NA; J gene: TRBJ2-1; CDR3 protein: CASSRGSTYNEQFF; CDR3 DNA: TGTGCCAGCAGCCGAGGGAGCACCTACAATGAGCAGTTCTTC
V gene: TRBV6-1; clone size: once; D gene: NA; J gene: TRBJ2-7; CDR3 protein: CASSSTRYRLRQYF; CDR3 DNA: TGTGCCAGCAGTTCCACTAGATATCGCCTAAGGCAGTACTTC
V gene: TRBV7-2; clone size: NA; D gene: NA; J gene: TRBJ1-4; CDR3 protein: CASSLVGTNEKLFF; CDR3 DNA: TGTGCCAGCAGTCTTGTGGGGACTAATGAAAAACTGTTTTTT
V gene: TRBV18; clone size: NA; D gene: NA; J gene: TRBJ1-5; CDR3 protein: CASSQGGDQPQHF; CDR3 DNA: TGTGCCAGTTCACAGGGTGGAGATCAGCCCCAGCATTTT
V gene: TRBV11-2; clone size: NA; D gene: NA; J gene: TRBJ2-1; CDR3 protein: CASSSGDGVYNEQFF; CDR3 DNA: TGTGCCAGCAGCTCTGGGGACGGAGTATACAATGAGCAGTTCTTC
V gene: TRBV29-1; clone size: NA; D gene: TRBD1; J gene: TRBJ2-2; CDR3 protein: CSVNTGTGAGELFF; CDR3 DNA: TGCAGCGTCAACACCGGGACAGGGGCCGGGGAGCTGTTTTTT
V gene: TRBV29-1; clone size: once; D gene: NA; J gene: TRBJ2-7; CDR3 protein: CSVGALSGRGEQYF; CDR3 DNA: TGCAGCGTTGGGGCCCTCTCTGGGCGTGGAGAGCAGTACTTC
V gene: TRBV28; clone size: few; D gene: NA; J gene: TRBJ1-2; CDR3 protein: CASREQGGDYGYTF; CDR3 DNA: TGTGCCAGCAGAGAACAGGGAGGCGACTATGGCTACACCTTC
V gene: TRBV6-1; clone size: NA; D gene: NA; J gene: TRBJ1-1; CDR3 protein: CASSYEAGNTEAFF; CDR3 DNA: TGTGCCAGCAGTTATGAGGCAGGGAACACTGAAGCTTTCTTT
V gene: TRBV2; clone size: NA; D gene: NA; J gene: TRBJ1-1; CDR3 protein: CASIELTKGTEAFF; CDR3 DNA: TGTGCCAGCATAGAGCTAACCAAGGGCACTGAAGCTTTCTTT